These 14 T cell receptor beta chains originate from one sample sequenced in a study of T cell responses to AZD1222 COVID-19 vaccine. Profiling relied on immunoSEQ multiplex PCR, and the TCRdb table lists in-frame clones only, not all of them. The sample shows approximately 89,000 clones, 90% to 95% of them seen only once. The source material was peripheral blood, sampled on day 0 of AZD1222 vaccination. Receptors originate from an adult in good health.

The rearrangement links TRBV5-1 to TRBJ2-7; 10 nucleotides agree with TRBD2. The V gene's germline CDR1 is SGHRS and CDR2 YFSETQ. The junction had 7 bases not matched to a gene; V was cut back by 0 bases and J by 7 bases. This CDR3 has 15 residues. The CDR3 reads CASSLAGSGRGEQYF. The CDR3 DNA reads TGCGCCAGCAGCTTGGCCGGAAGCGGGAGGGGAGAGCAGTACTTC.

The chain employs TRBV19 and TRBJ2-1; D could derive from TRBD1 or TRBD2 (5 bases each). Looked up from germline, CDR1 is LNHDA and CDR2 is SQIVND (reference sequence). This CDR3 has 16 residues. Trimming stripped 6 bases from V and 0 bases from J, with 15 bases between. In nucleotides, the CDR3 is TGTGCCAGTAGGCTTGGGACGGGCTACTCCTACAATGAGCAGTTCTTC. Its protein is CASRLGTGYSYNEQFF.

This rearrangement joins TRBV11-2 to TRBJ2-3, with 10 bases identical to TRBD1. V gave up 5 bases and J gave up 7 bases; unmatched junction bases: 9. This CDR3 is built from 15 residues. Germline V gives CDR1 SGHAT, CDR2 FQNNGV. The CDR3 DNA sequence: TGTGCCAGCAGCCCCCCCGGGACAGGGGAAAATACGCAGTATTTT. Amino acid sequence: CASSPPGTGENTQYF.

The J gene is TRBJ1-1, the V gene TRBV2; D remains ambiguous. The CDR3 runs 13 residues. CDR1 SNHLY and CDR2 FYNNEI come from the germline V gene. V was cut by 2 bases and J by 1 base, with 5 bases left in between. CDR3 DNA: TGTGCCAGCAGTGAAATGGGGAACACTGAAGCTTTCTTT. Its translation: CASSEMGNTEAFF. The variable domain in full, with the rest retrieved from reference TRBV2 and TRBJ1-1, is EPEVTQTPSHQVTQMGQEVILRCVPISNHLYFYWYRQILGQKVEFLVSFYNNEISEKSEIFDDQFSVERPDGSNFTLKIRSTKLEDSAMYFCASSEMGNTEAFFGQGTRLTVV.

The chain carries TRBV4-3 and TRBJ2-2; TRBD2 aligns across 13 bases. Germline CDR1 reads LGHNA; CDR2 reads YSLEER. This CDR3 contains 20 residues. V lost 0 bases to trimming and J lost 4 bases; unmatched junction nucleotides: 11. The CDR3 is CASSQDLTSGRAWSTGELFF. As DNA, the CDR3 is TGCGCCAGCAGCCAAGATCTCACTAGCGGGAGGGCCTGGAGCACCGGGGAGCTGTTTTTT.

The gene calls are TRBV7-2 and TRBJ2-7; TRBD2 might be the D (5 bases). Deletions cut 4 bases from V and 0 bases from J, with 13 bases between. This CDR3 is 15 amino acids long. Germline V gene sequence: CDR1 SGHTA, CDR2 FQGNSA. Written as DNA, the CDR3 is TGTGCCAGCAGCTCAGCGGTTCTGAGCTCCTACGAGCAGTACTTC. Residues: CASSSAVLSSYEQYF.

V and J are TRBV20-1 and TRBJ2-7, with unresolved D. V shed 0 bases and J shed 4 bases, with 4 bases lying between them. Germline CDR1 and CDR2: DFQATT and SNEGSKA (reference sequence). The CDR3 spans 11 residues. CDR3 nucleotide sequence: TGCAGTGCTAGAGAGCTTTACGAGCAGTACTTC. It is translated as CSARELYEQYF.

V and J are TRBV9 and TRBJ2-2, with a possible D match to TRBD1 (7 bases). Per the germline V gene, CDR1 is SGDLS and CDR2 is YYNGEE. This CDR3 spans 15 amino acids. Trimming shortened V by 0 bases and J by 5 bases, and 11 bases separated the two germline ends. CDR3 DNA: TGTGCCAGCAGCGTAGGCGCAGGGGGGACCGGGGAGCTGTTTTTT. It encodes CASSVGAGGTGELFF.

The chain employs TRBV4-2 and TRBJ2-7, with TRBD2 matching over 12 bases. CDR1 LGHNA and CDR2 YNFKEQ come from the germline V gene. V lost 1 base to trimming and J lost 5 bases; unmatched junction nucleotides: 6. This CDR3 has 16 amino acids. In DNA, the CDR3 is TGTGCCAGCAGCCAAGGACTAGCGGGAGTACTCCACGAGCAGTACTTC. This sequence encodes CASSQGLAGVLHEQYF.

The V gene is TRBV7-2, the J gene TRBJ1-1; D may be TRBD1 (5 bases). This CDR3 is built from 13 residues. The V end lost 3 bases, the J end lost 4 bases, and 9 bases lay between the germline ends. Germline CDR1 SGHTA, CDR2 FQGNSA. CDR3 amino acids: CASSFQGGTEAFF. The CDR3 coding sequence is TGTGCCAGCAGCTTCCAGGGTGGCACTGAAGCTTTCTTT.

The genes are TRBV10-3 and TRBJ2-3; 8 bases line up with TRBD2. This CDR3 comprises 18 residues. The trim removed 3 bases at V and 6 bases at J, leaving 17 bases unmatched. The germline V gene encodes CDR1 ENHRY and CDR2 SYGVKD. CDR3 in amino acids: CAISDSPGGGGPADTQYF. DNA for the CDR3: TGTGCCATCAGTGACAGTCCGGGTGGCGGGGGGCCAGCGGATACGCAGTATTTT.

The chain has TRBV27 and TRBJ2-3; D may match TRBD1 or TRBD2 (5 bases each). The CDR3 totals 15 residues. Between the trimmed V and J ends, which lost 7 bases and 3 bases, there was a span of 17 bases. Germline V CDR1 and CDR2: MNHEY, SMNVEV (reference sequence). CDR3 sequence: CASNPLGVITDTQYF. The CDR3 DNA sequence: TGTGCCAGCAACCCATTGGGGGTCATAACAGATACGCAGTATTTT.

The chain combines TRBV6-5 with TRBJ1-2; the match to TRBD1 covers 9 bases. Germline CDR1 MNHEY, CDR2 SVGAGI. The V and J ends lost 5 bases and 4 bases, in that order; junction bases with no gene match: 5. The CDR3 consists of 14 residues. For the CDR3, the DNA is TGTGCCAGCAGTACCGGACAGGGGAGCTATGGCTACACCTTC. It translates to CASSTGQGSYGYTF.

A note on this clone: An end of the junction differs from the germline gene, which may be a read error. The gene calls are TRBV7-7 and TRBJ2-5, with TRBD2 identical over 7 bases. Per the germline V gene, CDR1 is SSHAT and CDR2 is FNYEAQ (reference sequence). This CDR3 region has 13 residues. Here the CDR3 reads CASSLIAGETQYF. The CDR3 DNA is TGTGCTAGCAGCTTAATAGCGGGAGAGACCCAGTACTTC. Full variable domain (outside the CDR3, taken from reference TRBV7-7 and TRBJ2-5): GAGVSQSPRYKVTKRGQDVTLRCDPISSHATLYWYQQALGQGPEFLTYFNYEAQPDKSGLPSDRFSAERPEGSISTLTIQRTEQRDSAMYRCASSLIAGETQYFGPGTRLLVL.